Sequencing of this TCR beta chain was carried out in a study of T cells in Graves' hyperthyroidism and ophthalmopathy. Overall study findings and caveats: Ophthalmopathy and stable hyperthyroidism were told apart by a 13 V-J model.

Trimming removed 7 bases at V and 1 base at J, with 9 bases between. The CDR3 runs to 12 residues. Per the germline V gene, CDR1 is SQVTM and CDR2 is ANQGSEA. The CDR3 regions of TCR beta were amplified from RNA transcripts. The TCR CDR3 first-round RT-PCR relied on the HTBI primer set. TCRdb re-derived calls from the multiplex PCR reads in MiXCR, one entry per CDR3 protein. The data hold around 600,000 distinct CDR3 sequences, with 13% to 15% observed a single time. At least ten counts were recorded for this clonotype. Its antigen is as yet unknown. Subjects with ophthalmopathy showed a Clinical Activity Score no lower than 3, a NOSPECS grade no lower than 4, and a duration shorter than 3 months. Uncontrolled infection, other autoimmune disease, pregnancy or lactation excluded patients.

This chain joins TRBV29-1 and TRBJ2-3; weak D call: TRBD2 (5 bases). Source material: blood. The TCR was taken from a woman aged 45-60 years with Graves' ophthalmopathy. CDR3 nucleotides: TGCAGCGCTAGCTCTCGCACAGATACGCAGTATTTT. This gives the protein CSASSRTDTQYF.